Listed below are T cell receptor beta chains from one sample, sequenced in a study of T-cell reconstitution after alpha-beta-depleted transplantation in children. Via MiXCR, TCRdb re-called the PCR reads, giving one row per CDR3 protein. The table has 780,000 or so distinct CDR3 sequences, less than 20% seen once. The sequencing used PBMCs, mostly from graft donor cells, collected 360 days after TCRalphabeta/CD19-depleted stem cell transplant. All receptors derive from a male patient aged 10 to 17 who had a stem cell transplant for acute lymphoblastic leukemia, so the T cells may come from the graft donor. Both conserved end residues are part of each CDR3. D genes are given only for firm matches. The listing skips clone size in some rows; elsewhere it reads once, few, many or a size class.

j_call | v_call | cdr3_length | d_call | clone_size | cdr3_nt | cdr3_aa
TRBJ2-1 | TRBV30 | 13 | . | . | TGTGCCTCTAATCCTAGCTCCTACAATGAGCAGTTCTTC | CASNPSSYNEQFF
TRBJ2-3 | TRBV5-1 | 12 | . | . | TGCGCCAGCAGTTTTTGGGCAGATACGCAGTATTTT | CASSFWADTQYF
TRBJ2-2 | TRBV5-1 | 13 | . | . | TGCGCCACCCTTCACCGGGGAACCGGGGAGCTGTTTTTT | CATLHRGTGELFF
TRBJ2-1 | TRBV18 | 15 | TRBD2 | . | TGTGCCAGCTCATCGATAGCGGGAGAACCCAGTGAGCAGTTCTTC | CASSSIAGEPSEQFF
TRBJ2-1 | TRBV24-1 | 16 | TRBD2 | few | TGTGCCACCAGTGATTTTGGGACTAGCGATGCCGATGAGCAGTTCTTC | CATSDFGTSDADEQFF
TRBJ1-3 | TRBV7-6 | 16 | . | . | TGTGCCAGCAGCTTAGGAGGAGCCTTCTCTGGAAACACCATATATTTT | CASSLGGAFSGNTIYF
TRBJ2-3 | TRBV5-5 | 16 | TRBD2 | . | TGTGCCAGCAGCTTGGTAGCGGGAATAGGCACAGATACGCAGTATTTT | CASSLVAGIGTDTQYF
TRBJ2-3 | TRBV29-1 | 14 | . | few | TGCAGCGTTGATTTTAGGGGAGGCACAGATACGCAGTATTTT | CSVDFRGGTDTQYF
TRBJ2-2 | TRBV2 | 16 | TRBD2 | . | TGTGCCAGCAGAGGCGGACTAGCGGGAGCAACCGGGGAGCTGTTTTTT | CASRGGLAGATGELFF
TRBJ2-2 | TRBV12-3/TRBV12-4 | 12 | . | . | TGTGCCAGCGGAATTAACACCGGGGAGCTGTTTTTT | CASGINTGELFF
TRBJ2-7 | TRBV4-1 | 15 | TRBD2 | few | TGCGCCAGCAGCCGGACGAGGCGGGAGAGGGTCGAGCAGTACTTC | CASSRTRRERVEQYF